This entry lists 11 T cell receptor beta chains sequenced from one sample in a study of blood T cells in healthy people across ages. Through a sample-barcoded 5' primer and a J-beta primer mix, a second PCR was run for roughly 6 to 12 cycles. MiXCR, applied by TCRdb to the 5' RACE reads, yields one record per CDR3 protein. Of approximately 600,000 distinct CDR3 sequences in the sample, around 54% were seen once. The source material was blood. These receptors came from a man aged 55-75 years in good health.

This sequence joins TRBV5-5 and TRBJ2-1; D may be TRBD1 (6 bases). V was cut by 3 bases and J by 6 bases, with 16 bases left in between. The CDR3 spans 15 residues. Germline V gene data show CDR1 as SGHKS and CDR2 as YYEKEE (reference sequence). In nucleotides, the CDR3 is TGTGCCAGCAGCTCTGGACAGCCTAGAGGCAATGAGCAGTTCTTC. Protein product: CASSSGQPRGNEQFF.

This chain joins TRBV6-2 or TRBV6-3 and TRBJ1-1, with a tentative D call TRBD1 (6 bases). V was pared by 7 bases and J by 7 bases, with 13 bases between. Per the germline V gene, CDR1 is MNHEY and CDR2 is SVGEGT. The CDR3 extends over 12 amino acids. The CDR3 coding sequence is TGTGCCAGCAAAGTCGAGACAGGTGAAGCTTTCTTT. It translates to CASKVETGEAFF.

This chain connects TRBV11-3 to TRBJ2-5; no definite D call. Per germline, CDR1 SGHNT and CDR2 YENEEA. V lost 2 bases and J lost 2, with 6 bases in between. The CDR3 is 13 residues long. The CDR3: CASSLMGQETQYF. The CDR3 coding sequence is TGTGCCAGCAGCTTAATGGGTCAAGAGACCCAGTACTTC.

In its sample, this clonotype was seen a few times. This chain uses TRBV27 with TRBJ2-1; 9 bases line up with TRBD1. The CDR3 runs to 13 residues. The V segment lost 8 bases and the J segment 4 bases; nucleotides outside the gene matches: 3. Germline CDR1 and CDR2: MNHEY and SMNVEV (reference sequence). CDR3 protein: CASGGQGYNEQFF. CDR3 sequence (DNA): TGTGCCAGCGGCGGACAGGGGTACAATGAGCAGTTCTTC.

The chain recombines TRBV11-2 with TRBJ2-4; D remains ambiguous. Germline assignment: CDR1 SGHAT and CDR2 FQNNGV. V was cut by 1 base and J by 5 bases, with 6 bases left in between. CDR3 length equals 13 residues. The CDR3 nucleotides read TGTGCCAGCAGCTTAGCTCCAGAAAACATTCAGTACTTC. Its translation is CASSLAPENIQYF.

The chain recombines TRBV5-1 with TRBJ2-3, with D possibly TRBD1 on 5 matching bases. Trimming left V 5 bases short and J 3 bases short, with 16 bases between. CDR1 SGHRS and CDR2 YFSETQ come from the germline V gene. There are 15 residues in the CDR3. The CDR3 here is CASSFQGIRTDTQYF. The CDR3, as DNA: TGCGCCAGCAGTTTTCAGGGCATACGAACAGATACGCAGTATTTT.

In this sample, this clonotype turned up a few times. The V call is TRBV20-1, the J call TRBJ2-1, with D unclear. The CDR3 has 15 residues. Germline CDR1 reads DFQATT; CDR2 reads SNEGSKA (reference sequence). Trimming removed 6 bases from V and 3 bases from J, with 18 bases in between. CDR3: CSATPVELDYNEQFF. The CDR3 DNA is TGCAGTGCGACCCCGGTAGAGCTGGACTACAATGAGCAGTTCTTC.

The chain joins TRBV3-1 to TRBJ2-1; D might be TRBD2 (6 bases). V gave up 6 bases and J gave up 8 bases, with 14 bases separating them. Germline V lookup: CDR1 LGHDT, CDR2 YNNKEL (reference sequence). The CDR3 is made up of 13 amino acids. The CDR3 protein is CASRPVGGDEQFF. CDR3 DNA sequence: TGTGCCAGCAGACCTGTGGGCGGGGATGAGCAGTTCTTC.

The chain carries TRBV4-1 and TRBJ2-7, with 12 bases identical to TRBD1. V gave up 4 bases and J gave up 4 bases; unmatched junction bases: 5. The CDR3 covers 15 residues. Germline V CDR1 and CDR2: MGHRA, YSYEKL. CDR3 sequence reads: CASSPGTGGLYEQYF. The CDR3, as DNA: TGCGCCAGCAGCCCAGGGACAGGGGGCTTATACGAGCAGTACTTC.

The chain couples TRBV5-1 to TRBJ2-5; 10 bases agree with TRBD1. This CDR3 has 14 amino acids. Germline V gives CDR1 SGHRS, CDR2 YFSETQ. V trimming: 4 bases; J trimming: 3 bases; junction bases outside the gene matches: 3. The CDR3 sequence is CASSGGQGKETQYF. In nucleotides, the CDR3 is TGCGCCAGCAGCGGGGGACAGGGGAAAGAGACCCAGTACTTC.

V gene TRBV29-1 combines with J gene TRBJ2-3, with D hard to call. The germline V gene has CDR1 SQVTM and CDR2 ANQGSEA. V lost 4 bases, J lost 0 bases, and 8 bases lay in between. The CDR3 totals 13 residues. CDR3: CSVGPASTDTQYF. The CDR3 DNA sequence: TGCAGCGTTGGCCCAGCAAGCACAGATACGCAGTATTTT.